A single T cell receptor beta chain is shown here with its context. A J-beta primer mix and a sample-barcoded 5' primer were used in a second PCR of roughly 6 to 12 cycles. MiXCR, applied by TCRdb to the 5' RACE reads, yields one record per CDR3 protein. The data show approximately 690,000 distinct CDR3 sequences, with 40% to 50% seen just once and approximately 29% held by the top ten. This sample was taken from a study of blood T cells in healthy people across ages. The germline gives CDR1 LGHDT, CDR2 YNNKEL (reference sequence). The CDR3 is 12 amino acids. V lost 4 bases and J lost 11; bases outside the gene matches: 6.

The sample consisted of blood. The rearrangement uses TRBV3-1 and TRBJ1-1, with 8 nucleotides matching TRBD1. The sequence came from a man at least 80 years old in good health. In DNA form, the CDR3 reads TGTGCCAGCAGCCTAGGACAGGGTAAGGCTTTCTTT. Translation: CASSLGQGKAFF. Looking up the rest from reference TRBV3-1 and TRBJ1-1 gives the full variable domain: DTAVSQTPKYLVTQMGNDKSIKCEQNLGHDTMYWYKQDSKKFLKIMFSYNNKELIINETVPNRFSPKSPDKAHLNLHINSLELGDSAVYFCASSLGQGKAFFGQGTRLTVV.